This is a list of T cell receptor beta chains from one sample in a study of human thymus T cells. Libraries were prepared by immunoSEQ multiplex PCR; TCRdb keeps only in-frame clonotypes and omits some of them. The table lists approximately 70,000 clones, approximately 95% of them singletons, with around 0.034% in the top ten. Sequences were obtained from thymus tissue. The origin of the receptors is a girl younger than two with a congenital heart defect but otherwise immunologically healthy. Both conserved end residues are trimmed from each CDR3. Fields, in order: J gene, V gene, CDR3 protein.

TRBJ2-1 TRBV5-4 ASSLWGPPIYNEQF
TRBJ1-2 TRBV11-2 ASSSGQPDRGRYGYT
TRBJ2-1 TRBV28 ASNPASGDNEQF
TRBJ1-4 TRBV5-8 ASSFGEVKNEKLF
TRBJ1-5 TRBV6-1 ASRHRFGQPQH
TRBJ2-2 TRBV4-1 ASSLVREAGELF
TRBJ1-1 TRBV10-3 AIRGRTGNTEAF
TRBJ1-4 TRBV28 ASSLEGASNEKLF
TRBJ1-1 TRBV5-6 ASSLPGDTEAF
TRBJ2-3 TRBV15 ATSTTSGRPDTQY
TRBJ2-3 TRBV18 ASGVEAPRSTDTQY
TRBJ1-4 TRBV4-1 ASSHLVDPNEKLF
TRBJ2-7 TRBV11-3 ASSYGQTYEQY
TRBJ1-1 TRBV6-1 ASSERRQGLNTEAF
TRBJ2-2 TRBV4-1 ASSQEGSGLAGVRAGELF
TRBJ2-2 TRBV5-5 ASSLGAPNTGELF
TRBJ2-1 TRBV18 ASSPGEF
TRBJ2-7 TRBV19 ASSMGGIEY
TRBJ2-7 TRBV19 ASSIGWVDSSYEQY
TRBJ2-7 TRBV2 ASSGERVTSGQY
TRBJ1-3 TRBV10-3 AISASDRGPSGNTIY
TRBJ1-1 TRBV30 AWVLGQGGTEAF
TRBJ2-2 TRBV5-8 ASSFRDSSAGELF
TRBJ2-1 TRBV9 ASSVRGLSYNEQF
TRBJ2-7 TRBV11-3 ASSLDAPGQGFSYEQY
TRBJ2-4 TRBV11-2 ASSLRGTGKNIQY
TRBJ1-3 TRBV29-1 SAPAARDGNTIY
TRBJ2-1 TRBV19 ASSIPDRAKYNEQF
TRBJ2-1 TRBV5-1 ASSAGLADYNEQF
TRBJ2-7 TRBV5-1 ASSSSYGYEQY
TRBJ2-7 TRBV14 ASSHPGLAGGPTYEQY
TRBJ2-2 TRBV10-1 ASRPTSDSRELF